What follows is one T cell receptor (beta chain) and its context. This record comes from a study of shared T cell receptors in the human thymus. CDR3 length: 18 amino acids. V was pared by 1 base and J by 4 bases, with 23 bases between. Per the germline V gene, CDR1 is SGHRS and CDR2 is YFSETQ. Here immunoSEQ multiplex PCR was the method, and the copy in TCRdb shows in-frame clones only, minus some. Among more than 550,000 clones listed, 80% to 90% were seen once. These data were likewise used in another study, on human thymus T cells. Per that paper: Thymus pieces cut out during corrective heart surgery were the tissue that was used.

The specimen sequenced was thymocytes. This clonotype originated in a girl under two years old with a congenital heart defect. The chain uses TRBV5-1 and TRBJ1-2, with D tentatively TRBD1 (6 bases). The DNA of the CDR3 is TGCGCCAGCAGCTTGTCAGTCCCCTCTAAGCAGGGGTTCTATGGCTACACCTTC. As protein: CASSLSVPSKQGFYGYTF.